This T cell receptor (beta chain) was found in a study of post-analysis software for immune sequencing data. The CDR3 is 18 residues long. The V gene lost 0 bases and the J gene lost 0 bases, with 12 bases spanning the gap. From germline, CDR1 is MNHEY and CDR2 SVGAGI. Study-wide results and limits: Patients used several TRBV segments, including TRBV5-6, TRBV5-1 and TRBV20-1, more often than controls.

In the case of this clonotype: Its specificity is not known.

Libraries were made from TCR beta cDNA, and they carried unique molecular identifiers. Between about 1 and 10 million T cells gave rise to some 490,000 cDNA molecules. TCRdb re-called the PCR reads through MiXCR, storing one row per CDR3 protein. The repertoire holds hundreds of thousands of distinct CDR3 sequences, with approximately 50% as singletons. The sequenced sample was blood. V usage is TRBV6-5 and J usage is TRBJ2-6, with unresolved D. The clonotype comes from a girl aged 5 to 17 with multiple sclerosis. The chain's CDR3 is CASSYSFYRTSGANVLTF. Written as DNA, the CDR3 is TGTGCCAGCAGTTACTCGTTCTACAGAACCTCTGGGGCCAACGTCCTGACTTTC.